This T cell receptor beta chain is from a study of cytomegalovirus exposure and HLA in healthy donors. As to this clone: Its antigen is unknown.

Vbeta (60) and Jbeta (13) primers were used in the PCR. The data were produced by immunoSEQ multiplex PCR, yet TCRdb's version contains in-frame clones alone and is incomplete. The sample has roughly 150,000 clones, 70% to 90% seen once. Points from the study as a whole: It was reported in a later analysis that an Asian-associated ancestry cluster showed fewer N-insertions than the roughly 670-donor mean. In the analysis, some V segments, TRBV6-2 and TRBV6-3 included, were excluded as indistinguishable.

The CDR3 extends over 16 amino acids. V gave up 4 bases and J gave up 2 bases, with 16 bases separating them. Per germline, CDR1 SGDLS and CDR2 YYNGEE. Sequencing was done on a sample of PBMCs. The chain combines TRBV9 with TRBJ1-3; D not certain. The clonotype comes from a woman between 18 and 29 years old in good health and CMV-seronegative. In nucleotides, the CDR3 is TGTGCCAGCAGCCCCGTCCTTGAGGTCCCTGGAAACACCATATATTTT. Translation: CASSPVLEVPGNTIYF.